One sample yielded the 32 T cell receptor beta chains listed below, sequenced in a study of blood T cells in healthy people across ages. A J-beta primer mix and a sample-barcoded 5' primer were used in a second PCR of roughly 7 to 12 cycles. TCRdb reanalysed the 5' RACE reads using MiXCR and keeps one entry per CDR3 protein. The data contain over a million distinct CDR3 sequences, roughly a quarter of them singletons. A further study also used this sample, focusing on T cells of mothers and their children.

The sequenced sample was blood. Every receptor here comes from a girl aged 2 to 10 in good health.

This clonotype was picked up a small number of times. This chain joins TRBV4-2 and TRBJ2-1; weak D call: TRBD2 (7 bases). The J call is doubtful: the DNA matches TRBJ2-7 better. The CDR3 runs 14 residues. The V gene's germline CDR1 is LGHNA and CDR2 YNFKEQ. Here the CDR3 DNA reads TGTGCCAGCAGCCAAGAACCAGGGGAGGGCGAGCAGTACTTC. Encoded protein: CASSQEPGEGEQYF.

This rearrangement joins TRBV6-6 to TRBJ2-1; a weak D match, TRBD1 (6 bases). Trimming left V 1 base short and J 8 bases short, with 9 bases between. The CDR3 contains 13 residues. The germline V gene has CDR1 MNHNY and CDR2 SVGAGI (reference sequence). The CDR3 sequence: CASSYFGGDEQFF. As DNA, the CDR3 is TGTGCCAGCAGTTACTTTGGGGGCGATGAGCAGTTCTTC.

The chain has TRBV19 and TRBJ1-3; D is uncertain. Trimming left V 3 bases short and J 4 bases short, with 13 bases between. This CDR3 contains 15 residues. CDR1 LNHDA and CDR2 SQIVND come from the germline V gene (reference sequence). The CDR3: CASSMTGVSGNTIYF. The DNA for the CDR3 is TGTGCCAGTAGTATGACGGGCGTCTCGGGAAACACCATATATTTT.

This clonotype was detected many times. This chain joins TRBV20-1 and TRBJ1-2, with D possibly TRBD1 on 6 matching bases. Trimming pared 3 bases from V and 4 bases from J, leaving 15 bases between. CDR1 is DFQATT, CDR2 SNEGSKA, per germline (reference sequence). The CDR3 spans 14 residues. The DNA for the CDR3 is TGCAGTGCTAGTGAGAGACAGGACTTCTATGGCTACACCTTC. Encoded protein: CSASERQDFYGYTF.

The chain carries TRBV7-2 and TRBJ2-3; D not resolved. The V end was cut by 1 base, the J end by 10 bases, with 9 bases between. Germline loops: CDR1 SGHTA, CDR2 FQGNSA. The CDR3 length is 12 residues. The CDR3 reads CASSLELLAQYF. CDR3 DNA: TGTGCCAGCAGCTTAGAACTGCTAGCGCAGTATTTT.

The CDR3, as DNA: TGTGCCAGCAGTGAATTGCCGGGGAGGGGAAAATCTGGGGCCAACGTCCTGACTTTC. It specifies CASSELPGRGKSGANVLTF. The chain combines TRBV2 with TRBJ2-6, with 7 nucleotides matching TRBD2. Per the germline V gene, CDR1 is SNHLY and CDR2 is FYNNEI. The CDR3 is 19 residues long. With V trimmed by 2 bases and J by 1 base, 11 bases remained unmatched. Filled out from reference TRBV2 and TRBJ2-6, the complete variable domain reads EPEVTQTPSHQVTQMGQEVILRCVPISNHLYFYWYRQILGQKVEFLVSFYNNEISEKSEIFDDQFSVERPDGSNFTLKIRSTKLEDSAMYFCASSELPGRGKSGANVLTFGAGSRLTVL.

The V and J genes are TRBV11-2 and TRBJ1-1; weak D call: TRBD1 (5 bases). CDR3 size: 13 residues. Germline assignment: CDR1 SGHAT and CDR2 FQNNGV. Trimming shortened V by 4 bases and J by 6 bases, and 12 bases separated the two germline ends. CDR3: CASSWGTGAEAFF. The CDR3 DNA sequence: TGTGCCAGCAGCTGGGGTACGGGGGCTGAAGCTTTCTTT.

This clonotype showed up just a few times. The chain is built from TRBV6-1 and TRBJ2-6; TRBD1 might be the D (5 bases). The V end lost 8 bases, the J end lost 3 bases, and 14 bases lay between the germline ends. The CDR3 consists of 15 residues. From germline, CDR1 is MNHNS and CDR2 SASEGT. CDR3 sequence: CASVGAPFGANVLTF. The CDR3 nucleotides read TGTGCCAGCGTAGGGGCCCCATTTGGGGCCAACGTCCTGACTTTC.

This clonotype has a single count. For the CDR3, the DNA is TGTGCAGGAGCCTCCAGCTCCTACGAGCAGTACTTC. This codes for CAGASSSYEQYF. This chain connects TRBV10-3 to TRBJ2-7; D remains unclear. The V gene's germline CDR1 is ENHRY and CDR2 SYGVKD. The CDR3 totals 12 residues.

CDR3 amino acids: CASFEGGTEAFF. The CDR3 coding sequence is TGTGCCAGTTTCGAGGGGGGCACTGAAGCTTTCTTT. This chain joins TRBV6-5 and TRBJ1-1; D might be TRBD1 (6 bases). Germline V gives CDR1 MNHEY, CDR2 SVGAGI. Trimming stripped 9 bases from V and 4 bases from J, with 12 bases between. The CDR3 runs 12 residues.

This rearrangement joins TRBV12-3 or TRBV12-4 to TRBJ2-5, with D possibly being TRBD1 (6 bases). The CDR3 has 14 residues. With 2 bases removed from V and 9 bases from J, the gap between germline ends came to 16 bases. CDR3 DNA: TGTGCCAGCAGTTTAACTGGGGACATCGAAGCCCAGTACTTC. It specifies CASSLTGDIEAQYF.

The V and J genes are TRBV4-3 and TRBJ1-1, with a weak D call TRBD1 (6 bases). With 0 bases removed from V and 4 bases from J, the gap between germline ends came to 15 bases. This CDR3 region has 16 residues. CDR1 is LGHNA and CDR2 is YSLEER in the germline V gene. The CDR3 loop reads CASSQELAGEGTEAFF. In DNA form, the CDR3 reads TGCGCCAGCAGCCAAGAATTGGCAGGGGAGGGCACTGAAGCTTTCTTT.

This clonotype appeared a few times. The rearrangement links TRBV5-1 to TRBJ2-7; D is perhaps TRBD2 (5 bases). Trimming removed 0 bases from V and 5 bases from J, with 18 bases in between. Looked up from germline, CDR1 is SGHRS and CDR2 is YFSETQ. The CDR3 length is 16 residues. CDR3 protein: CASSLGGSRSSDEQYF. Written as DNA, the CDR3 is TGCGCCAGCAGCTTGGGCGGGTCGCGAAGTAGTGACGAGCAGTACTTC. Together with reference TRBV5-1 and TRBJ2-7, the CDR3 gives the full variable domain: KAGVTQTPRYLIKTRGQQVTLSCSPISGHRSVSWYQQTPGQGLQFLFEYFSETQRNKGNFPGRFSGRQFSNSRSEMNVSTLELGDSALYLCASSLGGSRSSDEQYFGPGTRLTVT.

This clonotype was observed a few times. The chain employs TRBV4-3 and TRBJ2-5, with 8 bases that match TRBD1. CDR3 length: 14 amino acids. Germline lookup yields CDR1 LGHNA and CDR2 YSLEER. Trimming removed 1 base from V and 7 bases from J; junction bases left unmatched: 5. Here the CDR3 reads CASSQGTGYGTQYF. CDR3 nucleotide sequence: TGCGCCAGCAGCCAAGGGACAGGGTACGGGACCCAGTACTTC.

This clonotype was detected ten times or more. CDR3 protein: CASSPSQLAKNIQYF. DNA of the CDR3: TGTGCCAGCAGTCCTAGCCAGCTAGCCAAAAACATTCAGTACTTC. The chain carries TRBV12-3 or TRBV12-4 and TRBJ2-4, with D possibly being TRBD2 (5 bases). Trimming took off 5 bases at V and 0 bases at J, with 11 bases between the two ends. This CDR3 comprises 15 residues.

V gene TRBV12-3 or TRBV12-4 combines with J gene TRBJ1-2; D ambiguous. This CDR3 has 10 residues. Deletions cut 10 bases from V and 8 bases from J, with 11 bases between. Here the CDR3 reads CATKSIGYTF. The CDR3 DNA reads TGTGCCACCAAATCAATCGGCTACACCTTC.

This clonotype has a handful of counts. This rearrangement joins TRBV7-9 to TRBJ2-1; 12 bases agree with TRBD1. CDR1 is SEHNR and CDR2 is FQNEAQ in the germline V gene (reference sequence). V lost 2 bases to trimming and J lost 9 bases; unmatched junction nucleotides: 8. The CDR3 contains 16 residues. CDR3 residues: CASSLSGTGGKSEQFF. As DNA, the CDR3 is TGTGCCAGCAGCTTAAGTGGGACAGGGGGCAAAAGTGAGCAGTTCTTC.

The chain employs TRBV29-1 and TRBJ1-3; D unresolved. Germline values: CDR1 SQVTM, CDR2 ANQGSEA. The germline V and J ends were trimmed by 4 bases and 0 bases, with 10 bases remaining between them. CDR3 length: 14 residues. The CDR3 DNA reads TGCAGCGTTGTTGGGCGTCTCTCTGGAAACACCATATATTTT. Residues: CSVVGRLSGNTIYF.

This clonotype was seen a few times. The chain has TRBV4-3 and TRBJ2-5; tentatively, D is TRBD2 (7 bases). The DNA end favors TRBJ2-7, so the J call may be wrong. Germline-derived CDR1 and CDR2 are LGHNA and YSLEER. The CDR3 runs to 20 residues. The CDR3 is CASSQDRDTAGSGVSYEQYF. CDR3 sequence (DNA): TGCGCCAGCAGCCAAGACAGGGACACCGCGGGCAGCGGGGTCTCCTACGAGCAGTACTTC.

This clonotype was seen a few times. This chain connects TRBV4-1 to TRBJ2-4; D uncertain. The length of the CDR3 is 15 residues. Germline V gene lookup returns CDR1 MGHRA and CDR2 YSYEKL. The V end was cut by 0 bases, the J end by 9 bases, with 15 bases between. This CDR3 reads CASSQERLGVGIQYF. The CDR3 nucleotides read TGCGCCAGCAGCCAAGAGAGGCTAGGAGTAGGCATTCAGTACTTC.

This clonotype occurred a few times. V gene TRBV29-1 combines with J gene TRBJ1-2, with D perhaps matching TRBD1 (5 bases). V lost 6 bases and J 5 bases, leaving 16 bases between the germline ends. The CDR3 runs 13 residues. Germline CDR1 and CDR2: SQVTM and ANQGSEA. CDR3 region: CSVVGPSDYGYTF. Written as DNA, the CDR3 is TGCAGCGTGGTGGGACCTTCGGATTATGGCTACACCTTC.

The chain links TRBV12-3 or TRBV12-4 to TRBJ2-7, with 12 bases lining up with TRBD1. The CDR3 totals 14 residues. The junction had 1 base not matched to a gene; V was cut back by 5 bases and J by 2 bases. CDR3 loop: CASSGTGGTYEQYF. CDR3 DNA sequence: TGTGCCAGCAGTGGGACAGGGGGCACCTACGAGCAGTACTTC.

This clonotype was counted a few times. The chain employs TRBV14 and TRBJ1-2; unclear D gene. From germline, CDR1 is SGHDN and CDR2 FVKESK. This CDR3 contains 17 residues. Trimming left V 1 base short and J 0 bases short, with 15 bases between. The CDR3 sequence: CASSQVARSGSNYGYTF. CDR3 nucleotides: TGTGCCAGCAGCCAAGTCGCCAGAAGCGGATCTAACTATGGCTACACCTTC.

The sample holds a few counts of this clonotype. V and J are TRBV6-2 or TRBV6-3 and TRBJ1-1, with 7 bases fitting TRBD1. The CDR3 is 14 residues long. The junction had 11 bases not matched to a gene; V was cut back by 6 bases and J by 7 bases. Germline CDR1 and CDR2: MNHEY and SVGEGT. The CDR3 region has the DNA TGTGCCAGCAGGAAGAGACAGGGAGGTGGTGAAGCTTTCTTT. This codes for CASRKRQGGGEAFF.

The table lists this clonotype with a few counts. The chain carries TRBV4-1 and TRBJ2-5, with 9 bases that match TRBD1. Matching the DNA end better, TRBJ2-7 makes the J call doubtful. The CDR3 is 16 amino acids. Germline CDR1 is MGHRA and CDR2 is YSYEKL. The CDR3 spells CASSQVSGTGPYEQYF. For the CDR3, the DNA is TGCGCCAGCAGCCAAGTCTCCGGGACAGGGCCCTACGAGCAGTACTTC.

Details on this clonotype: A much larger clonotype is one base distant, so this may be a read error. This chain connects TRBV7-2 to TRBJ2-5; 9 nucleotides agree with TRBD1. The better agreement between TRBJ2-1 and the DNA end casts doubt on the J call. CDR3 length: 14 amino acids. In germline, CDR1 is SGHTA, CDR2 FQGNSA. This chain's CDR3 is CASSLGGQGYEQFF. In DNA form, the CDR3 reads TGTGCCAGCAGCTTAGGGGGACAGGGCTACGAGCAGTTCTTC.

The chain recombines TRBV10-3 with TRBJ2-1, with D tentatively TRBD1 (5 bases). CDR1 ENHRY and CDR2 SYGVKD come from the germline V gene. CDR3 size: 14 residues. V was pared by 7 bases and J by 8 bases, with 18 bases between. This chain's CDR3 is CAIIGPGNYDEQFF. In DNA form, the CDR3 reads TGTGCCATCATCGGGCCAGGGAACTATGATGAGCAGTTCTTC.

This sequence joins TRBV29-1 and TRBJ2-3; the D gene is possibly TRBD1 (6 bases). This CDR3 is 14 amino acids long. Germline V gene sequence: CDR1 SQVTM, CDR2 ANQGSEA. The germline V and J ends were trimmed by 6 bases and 6 bases, with 19 bases remaining between them. CDR3 residues: CSVESTGLWDTQYF. In DNA form, the CDR3 reads TGCAGCGTGGAGTCAACAGGGCTATGGGATACGCAGTATTTT.

The chain links TRBV5-1 to TRBJ2-7; D uncertain. Trimming stripped 0 bases from V and 6 bases from J, with 13 bases between. The CDR3 length is 14 residues. Germline V gene lookup returns CDR1 SGHRS and CDR2 YFSETQ. CDR3 amino acids: CASSLDLITGEQYF. The CDR3, as DNA: TGCGCCAGCAGCTTGGACCTCATCACGGGCGAGCAGTACTTC.

The chain couples TRBV19 to TRBJ2-1; no reliable D call. The length of the CDR3 is 13 residues. Trimming took 7 bases from V and 6 from J, leaving 13 bases between them. CDR1 is LNHDA and CDR2 is SQIVND in the germline V gene (reference sequence). The DNA for the CDR3 is TGTGCCAGTACAAATAGCTACCCCAATGAGCAGTTCTTC. It is translated as CASTNSYPNEQFF.

The chain recombines TRBV29-1 with TRBJ2-4, with 7 bases fitting TRBD2. The trim removed 0 bases at V and 8 bases at J, leaving 10 bases unmatched. The length of the CDR3 is 15 residues. Germline-derived CDR1 and CDR2 are SQVTM and ANQGSEA. CDR3 residues: CSVEDPTSEGDIQYF. For the CDR3, the DNA is TGCAGCGTTGAAGATCCTACTAGCGAGGGAGACATTCAGTACTTC.

Points on this clonotype: At one end, the junction sequence differs from germline, possibly due to a read error. This chain connects TRBV29-1 to TRBJ2-7, with TRBD2 matching over 11 bases. The length of the CDR3 is 15 residues. Germline-derived CDR1 and CDR2 are SQVTM and ANQGSEA. The DNA of the CDR3 is TGCAGCGTTGAAGGTCCTCCAGGGGCTCCTAGCGGGAGGAGCTTC. This translates into CSVEGPPGAPSGRSF.